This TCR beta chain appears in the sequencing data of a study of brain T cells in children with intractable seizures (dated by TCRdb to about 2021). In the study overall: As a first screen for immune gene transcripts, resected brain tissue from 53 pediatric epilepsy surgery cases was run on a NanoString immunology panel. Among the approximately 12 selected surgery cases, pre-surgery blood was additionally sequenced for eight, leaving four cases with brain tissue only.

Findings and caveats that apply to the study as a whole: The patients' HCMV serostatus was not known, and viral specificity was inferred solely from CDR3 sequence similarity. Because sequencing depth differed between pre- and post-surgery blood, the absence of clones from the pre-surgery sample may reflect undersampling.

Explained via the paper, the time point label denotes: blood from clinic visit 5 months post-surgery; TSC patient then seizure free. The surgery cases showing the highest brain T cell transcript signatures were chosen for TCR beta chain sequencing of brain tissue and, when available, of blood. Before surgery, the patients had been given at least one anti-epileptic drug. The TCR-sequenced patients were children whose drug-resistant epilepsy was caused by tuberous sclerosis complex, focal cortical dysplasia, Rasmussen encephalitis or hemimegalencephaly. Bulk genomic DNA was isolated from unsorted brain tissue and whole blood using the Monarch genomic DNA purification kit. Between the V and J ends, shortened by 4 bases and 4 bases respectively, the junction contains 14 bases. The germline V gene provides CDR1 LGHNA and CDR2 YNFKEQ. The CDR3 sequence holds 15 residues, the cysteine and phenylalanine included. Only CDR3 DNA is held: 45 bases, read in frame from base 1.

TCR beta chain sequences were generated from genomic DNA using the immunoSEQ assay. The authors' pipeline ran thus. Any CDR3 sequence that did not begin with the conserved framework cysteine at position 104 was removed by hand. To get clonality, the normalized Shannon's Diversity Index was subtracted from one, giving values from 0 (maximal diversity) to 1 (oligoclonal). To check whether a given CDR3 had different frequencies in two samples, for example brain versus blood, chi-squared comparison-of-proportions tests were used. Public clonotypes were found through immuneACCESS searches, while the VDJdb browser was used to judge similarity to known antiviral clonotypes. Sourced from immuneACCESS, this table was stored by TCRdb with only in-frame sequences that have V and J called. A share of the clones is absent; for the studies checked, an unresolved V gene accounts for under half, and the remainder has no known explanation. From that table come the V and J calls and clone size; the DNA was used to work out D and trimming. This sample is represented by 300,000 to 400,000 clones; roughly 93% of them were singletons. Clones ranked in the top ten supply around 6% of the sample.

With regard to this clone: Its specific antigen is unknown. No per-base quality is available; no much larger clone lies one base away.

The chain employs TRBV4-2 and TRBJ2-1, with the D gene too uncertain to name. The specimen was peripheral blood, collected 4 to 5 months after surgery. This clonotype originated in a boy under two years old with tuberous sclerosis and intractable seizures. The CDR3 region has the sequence CASSPSSASYNEQFF. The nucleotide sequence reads TGTGCCAGCAGCCCCAGTTCAGCGTCGTACAATGAGCAGTTCTTC.